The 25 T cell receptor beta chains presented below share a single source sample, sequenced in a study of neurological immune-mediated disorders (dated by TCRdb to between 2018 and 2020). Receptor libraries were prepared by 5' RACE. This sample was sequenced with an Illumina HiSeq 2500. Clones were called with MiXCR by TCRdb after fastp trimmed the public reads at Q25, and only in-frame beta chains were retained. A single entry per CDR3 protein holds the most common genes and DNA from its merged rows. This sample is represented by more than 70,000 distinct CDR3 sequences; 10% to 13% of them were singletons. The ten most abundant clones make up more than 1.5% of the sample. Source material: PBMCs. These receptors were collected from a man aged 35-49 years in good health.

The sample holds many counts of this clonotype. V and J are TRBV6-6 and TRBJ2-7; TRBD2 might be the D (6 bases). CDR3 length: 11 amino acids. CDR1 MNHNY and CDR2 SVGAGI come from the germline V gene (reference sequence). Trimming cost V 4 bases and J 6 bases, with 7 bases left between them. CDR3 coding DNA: TGTGCCAGCAGTTCGGGGGTCGAGCAGTACTTC. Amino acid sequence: CASSSGVEQYF.

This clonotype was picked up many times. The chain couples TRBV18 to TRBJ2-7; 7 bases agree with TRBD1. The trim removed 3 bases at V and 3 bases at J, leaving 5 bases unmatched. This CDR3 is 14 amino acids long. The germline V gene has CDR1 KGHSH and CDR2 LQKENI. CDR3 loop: CASSPGQANYEQYF. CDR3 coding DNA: TGTGCCAGCTCACCCGGACAGGCAAACTACGAGCAGTACTTC.

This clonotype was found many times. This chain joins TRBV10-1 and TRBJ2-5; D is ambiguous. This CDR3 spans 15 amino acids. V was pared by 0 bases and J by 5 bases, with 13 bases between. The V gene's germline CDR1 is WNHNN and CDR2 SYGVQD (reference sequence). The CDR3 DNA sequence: TGCGCCAGCAGTGAGTCGACCCTCGGGCCGGAGACCCAGTACTTC. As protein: CASSESTLGPETQYF.

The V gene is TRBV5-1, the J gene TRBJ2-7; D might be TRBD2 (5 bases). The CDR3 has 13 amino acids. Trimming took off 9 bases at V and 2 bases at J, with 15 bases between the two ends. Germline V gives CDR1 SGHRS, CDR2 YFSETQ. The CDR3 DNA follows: TGCGCCATTAGCCCCGGGGATACCTACGAGCAGTACTTC. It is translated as CAISPGDTYEQYF.

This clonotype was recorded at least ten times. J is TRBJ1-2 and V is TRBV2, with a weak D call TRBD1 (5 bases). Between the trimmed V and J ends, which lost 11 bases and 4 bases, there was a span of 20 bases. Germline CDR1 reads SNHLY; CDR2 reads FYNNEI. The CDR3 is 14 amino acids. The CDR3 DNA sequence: TGTGCCCCCCCTCAAAGGGGCAGGAGCTATGGCTACACCTTC. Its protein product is CAPPQRGRSYGYTF.

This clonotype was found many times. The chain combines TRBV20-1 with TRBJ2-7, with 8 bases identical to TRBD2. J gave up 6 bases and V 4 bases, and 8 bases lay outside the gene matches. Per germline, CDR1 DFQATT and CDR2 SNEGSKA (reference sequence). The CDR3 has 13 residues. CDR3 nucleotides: TGCAGTGCTACGGGACTAGATCTGATCGAGCAGTACTTC. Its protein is CSATGLDLIEQYF.

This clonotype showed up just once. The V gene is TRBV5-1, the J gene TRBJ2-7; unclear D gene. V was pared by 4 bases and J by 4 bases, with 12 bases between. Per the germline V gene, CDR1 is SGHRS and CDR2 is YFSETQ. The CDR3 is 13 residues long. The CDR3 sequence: CASSPENGYEQYF. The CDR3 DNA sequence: TGCGCCAGCAGCCCGGAGAATGGGTACGAGCAGTACTTC.

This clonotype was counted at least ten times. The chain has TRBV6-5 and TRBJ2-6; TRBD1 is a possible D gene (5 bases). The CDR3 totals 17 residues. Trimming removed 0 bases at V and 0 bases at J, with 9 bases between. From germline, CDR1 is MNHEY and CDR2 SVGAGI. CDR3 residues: CASSYSNQGSGANVLTF. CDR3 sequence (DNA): TGTGCCAGCAGTTACTCGAATCAGGGCTCTGGGGCCAACGTCCTGACTTTC.

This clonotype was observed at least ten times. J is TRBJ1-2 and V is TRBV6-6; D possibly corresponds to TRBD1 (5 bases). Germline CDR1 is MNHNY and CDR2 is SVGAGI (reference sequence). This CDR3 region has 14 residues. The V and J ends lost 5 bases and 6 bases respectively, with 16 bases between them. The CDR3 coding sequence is TGTGCCAGCAGTCTCGTGGGGGTCTGGGATGGCTACACCTTC. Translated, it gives CASSLVGVWDGYTF.

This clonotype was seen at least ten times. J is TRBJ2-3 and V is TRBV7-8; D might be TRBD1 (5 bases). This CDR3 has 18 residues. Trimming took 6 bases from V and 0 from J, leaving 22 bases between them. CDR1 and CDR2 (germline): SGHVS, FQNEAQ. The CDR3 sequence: CASRWTAGKGGSTDTQYF. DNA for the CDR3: TGTGCCAGCAGGTGGACGGCAGGGAAGGGTGGGAGCACAGATACGCAGTATTTT.

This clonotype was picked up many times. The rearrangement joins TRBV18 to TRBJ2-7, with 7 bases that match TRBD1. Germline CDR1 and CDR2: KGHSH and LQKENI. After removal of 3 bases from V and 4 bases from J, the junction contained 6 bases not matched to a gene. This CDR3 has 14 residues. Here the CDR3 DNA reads TGTGCCAGCTCACCTGGGACAGACCATTACGAGCAGTACTTC. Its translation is CASSPGTDHYEQYF. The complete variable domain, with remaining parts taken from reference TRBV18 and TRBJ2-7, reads NAGVMQNPRHLVRRRGQEARLRCSPMKGHSHVYWYRQLPEEGLKFMVYLQKENIIDESGMPKERFSAEFPKEGPSILRIQQVVRGDSAAYFCASSPGTDHYEQYFGPGTRLTVT.

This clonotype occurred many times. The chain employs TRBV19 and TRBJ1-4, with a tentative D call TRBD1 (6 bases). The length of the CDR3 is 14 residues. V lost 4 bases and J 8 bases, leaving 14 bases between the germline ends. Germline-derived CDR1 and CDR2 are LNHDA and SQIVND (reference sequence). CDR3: CASSTGAHMEKLFF. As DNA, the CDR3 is TGTGCCAGTAGTACGGGGGCGCATATGGAAAAACTGTTTTTT. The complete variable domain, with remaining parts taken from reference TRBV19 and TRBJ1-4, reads DGGITQSPKYLFRKEGQNVTLSCEQNLNHDAMYWYRQDPGQGLRLIYYSQIVNDFQKGDIAEGYSVSREKKESFPLTVTSAQKNPTAFYLCASSTGAHMEKLFFGSGTQLSVL.

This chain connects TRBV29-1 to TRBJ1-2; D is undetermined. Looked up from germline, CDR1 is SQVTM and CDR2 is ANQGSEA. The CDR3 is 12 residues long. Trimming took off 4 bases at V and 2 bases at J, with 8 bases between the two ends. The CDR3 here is CSVALVNYGYTF. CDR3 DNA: TGCAGCGTTGCACTGGTGAACTATGGCTACACCTTC.

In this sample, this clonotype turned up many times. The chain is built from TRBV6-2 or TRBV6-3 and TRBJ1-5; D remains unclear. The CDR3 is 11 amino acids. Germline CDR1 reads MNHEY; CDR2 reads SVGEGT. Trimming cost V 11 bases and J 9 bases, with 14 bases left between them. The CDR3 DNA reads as TGTGCCCGACCCCGCTTCATGCCCCAGCATTTT. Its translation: CARPRFMPQHF.

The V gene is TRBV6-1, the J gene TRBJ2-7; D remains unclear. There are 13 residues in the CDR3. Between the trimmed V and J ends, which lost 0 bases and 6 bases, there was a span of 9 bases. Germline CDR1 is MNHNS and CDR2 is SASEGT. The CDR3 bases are TGTGCCAGCAGTGAAGCGGCAGTCGGCGAGCAGTACTTC. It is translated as CASSEAAVGEQYF.

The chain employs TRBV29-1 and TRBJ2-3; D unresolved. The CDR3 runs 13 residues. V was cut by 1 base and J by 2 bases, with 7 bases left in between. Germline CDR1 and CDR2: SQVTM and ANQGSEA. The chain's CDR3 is CSVEAYYTDTQYF. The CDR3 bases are TGCAGCGTTGAAGCCTATTACACAGATACGCAGTATTTT.

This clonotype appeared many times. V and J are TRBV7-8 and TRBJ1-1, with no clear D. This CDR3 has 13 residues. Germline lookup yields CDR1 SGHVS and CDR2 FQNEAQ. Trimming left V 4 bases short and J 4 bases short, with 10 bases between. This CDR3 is CASSYKDGTEAFF. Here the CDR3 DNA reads TGTGCCAGCAGCTACAAGGACGGCACTGAAGCTTTCTTT.

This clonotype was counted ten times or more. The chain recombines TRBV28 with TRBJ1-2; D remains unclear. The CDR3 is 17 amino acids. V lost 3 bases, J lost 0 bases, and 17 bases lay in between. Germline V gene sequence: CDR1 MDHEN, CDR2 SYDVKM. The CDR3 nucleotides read TGTGCCAGCAGTTTCACGGCGGACTTAACGACTAACTATGGCTACACCTTC. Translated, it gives CASSFTADLTTNYGYTF.

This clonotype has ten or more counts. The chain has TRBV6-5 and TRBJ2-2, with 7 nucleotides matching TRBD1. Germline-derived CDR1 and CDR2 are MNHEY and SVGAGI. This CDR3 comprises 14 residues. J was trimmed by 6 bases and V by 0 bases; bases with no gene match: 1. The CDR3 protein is CASSYSTGSGELFF. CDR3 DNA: TGTGCCAGCAGTTACTCGACAGGGTCCGGGGAGCTGTTTTTT.

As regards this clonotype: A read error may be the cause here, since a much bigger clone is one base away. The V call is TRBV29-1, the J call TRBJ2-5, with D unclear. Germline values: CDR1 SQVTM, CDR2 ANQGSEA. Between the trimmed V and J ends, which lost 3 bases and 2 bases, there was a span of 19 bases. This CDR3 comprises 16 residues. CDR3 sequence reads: CSVDGLWSESQETQYF. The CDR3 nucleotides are TGCAGCGTTGACGGGTTGTGGTCAGAGTCACAAGAGACCCAGTACTTC.

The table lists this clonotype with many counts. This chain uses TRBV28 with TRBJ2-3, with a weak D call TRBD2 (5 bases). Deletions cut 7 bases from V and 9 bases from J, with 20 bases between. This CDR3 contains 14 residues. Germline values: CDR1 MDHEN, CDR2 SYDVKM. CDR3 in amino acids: CASTTWAGRATQYF. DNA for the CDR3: TGTGCCAGCACCACATGGGCGGGTCGGGCAACGCAGTATTTT.

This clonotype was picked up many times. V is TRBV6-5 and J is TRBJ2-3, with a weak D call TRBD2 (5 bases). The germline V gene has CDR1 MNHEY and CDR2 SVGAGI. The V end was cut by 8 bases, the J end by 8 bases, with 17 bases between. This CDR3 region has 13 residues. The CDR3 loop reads CASLRAGGFTQYF. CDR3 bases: TGTGCCAGCCTTAGGGCGGGTGGGTTTACGCAGTATTTT.

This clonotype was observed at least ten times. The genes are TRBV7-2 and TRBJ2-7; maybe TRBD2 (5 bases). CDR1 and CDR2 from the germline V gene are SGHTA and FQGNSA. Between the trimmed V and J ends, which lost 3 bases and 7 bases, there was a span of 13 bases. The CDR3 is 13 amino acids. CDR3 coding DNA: TGTGCCAGCAGCTTTACCGAGAGGAGGGAGCAGTACTTC. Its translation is CASSFTERREQYF.

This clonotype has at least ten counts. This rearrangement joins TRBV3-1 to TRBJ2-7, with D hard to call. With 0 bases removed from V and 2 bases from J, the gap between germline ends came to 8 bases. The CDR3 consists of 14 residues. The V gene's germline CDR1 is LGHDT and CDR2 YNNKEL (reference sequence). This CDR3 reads CASSQDLTPYEQYF. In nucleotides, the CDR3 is TGTGCCAGCAGCCAAGATCTAACCCCCTACGAGCAGTACTTC.

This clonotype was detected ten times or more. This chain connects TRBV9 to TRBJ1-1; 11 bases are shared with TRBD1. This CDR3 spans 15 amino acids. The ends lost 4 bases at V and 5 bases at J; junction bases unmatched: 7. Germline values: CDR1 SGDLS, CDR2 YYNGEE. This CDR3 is CASSPGQGVGTEAFF. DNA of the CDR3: TGTGCCAGCAGCCCGGGACAGGGGGTAGGAACTGAAGCTTTCTTT.